This T cell receptor (beta chain) was retrieved from a study of cytomegalovirus exposure and HLA in healthy donors. Regarding the study as a whole: Specificity for CMV antigens was confirmed in vitro for a few of the CMV-associated chains. Analyses of presence/absence relied on an assumption of roughly uniform sequencing depth across donors. TCR beta chains numbering roughly 150 were designated cytomegalovirus-associated.

The primer mix had 60 Vbeta and 13 Jbeta primers. Sequencing was performed with immunoSEQ multiplex PCR; in TCRdb, only in-frame clones are kept and a portion is missing. The sample lists about 120,000 clones, approximately 80% occurring once. As for this clone: Its antigen is unknown.

CDR3 size: 15 residues. V gave up 2 bases and J gave up 0 bases, with 8 bases separating them. Germline assignment: CDR1 KGHSH and CDR2 LQKENI. The gene calls are TRBV18 and TRBJ1-3, with D possibly being TRBD1 (5 bases). The source material was PBMCs. The TCR comes from a man younger than 30 in good health and CMV-seropositive. The CDR3: CASSPNGHSGNTIYF. As DNA, the CDR3 is TGTGCCAGCTCACCAAACGGACACTCTGGAAACACCATATATTTT.